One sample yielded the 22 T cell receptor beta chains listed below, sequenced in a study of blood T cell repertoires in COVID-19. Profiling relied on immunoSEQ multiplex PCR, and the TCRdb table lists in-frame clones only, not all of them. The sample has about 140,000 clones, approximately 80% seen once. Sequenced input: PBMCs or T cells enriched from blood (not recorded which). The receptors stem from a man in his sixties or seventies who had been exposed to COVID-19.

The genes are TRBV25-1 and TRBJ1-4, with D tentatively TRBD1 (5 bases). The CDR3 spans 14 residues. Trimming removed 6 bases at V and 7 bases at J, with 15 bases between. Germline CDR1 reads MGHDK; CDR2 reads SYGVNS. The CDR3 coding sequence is TGTGCCAGCAGCCCAGGGCTCAACTCTGAAAAACTGTTTTTT. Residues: CASSPGLNSEKLFF.

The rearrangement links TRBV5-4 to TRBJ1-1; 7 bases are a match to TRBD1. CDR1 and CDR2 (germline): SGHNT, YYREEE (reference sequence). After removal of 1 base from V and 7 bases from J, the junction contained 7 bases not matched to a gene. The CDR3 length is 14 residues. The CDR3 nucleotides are TGTGCCAGCAGCTTGAGGACAGGAGAGCGTGAAGCTTTCTTT. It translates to CASSLRTGEREAFF.

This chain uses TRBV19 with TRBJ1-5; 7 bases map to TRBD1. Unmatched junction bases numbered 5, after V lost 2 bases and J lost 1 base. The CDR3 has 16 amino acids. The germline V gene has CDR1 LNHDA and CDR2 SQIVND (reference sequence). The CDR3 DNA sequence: TGTGCCAGTAGTATAACGGGACAGCCAAGCAATCAGCCCCAGCATTTT. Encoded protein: CASSITGQPSNQPQHF. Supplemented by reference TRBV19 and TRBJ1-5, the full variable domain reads DGGITQSPKYLFRKEGQNVTLSCEQNLNHDAMYWYRQDPGQGLRLIYYSQIVNDFQKGDIAEGYSVSREKKESFPLTVTSAQKNPTAFYLCASSITGQPSNQPQHFGDGTRLSIL.

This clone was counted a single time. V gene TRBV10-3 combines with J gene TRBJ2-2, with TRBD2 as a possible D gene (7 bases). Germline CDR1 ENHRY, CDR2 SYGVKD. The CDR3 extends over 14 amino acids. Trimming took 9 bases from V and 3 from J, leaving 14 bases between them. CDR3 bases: TGTGCCATTGGGGAGGGGGTGTACACCGGGGAGCTGTTTTTT. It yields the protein CAIGEGVYTGELFF.

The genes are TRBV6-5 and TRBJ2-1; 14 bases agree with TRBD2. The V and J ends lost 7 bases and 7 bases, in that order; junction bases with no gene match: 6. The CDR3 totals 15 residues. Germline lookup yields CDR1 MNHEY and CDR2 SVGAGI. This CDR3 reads CASTLGLAGGNEQFF. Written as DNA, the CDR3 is TGTGCCAGCACTTTAGGACTAGCGGGAGGAAATGAGCAGTTCTTC.

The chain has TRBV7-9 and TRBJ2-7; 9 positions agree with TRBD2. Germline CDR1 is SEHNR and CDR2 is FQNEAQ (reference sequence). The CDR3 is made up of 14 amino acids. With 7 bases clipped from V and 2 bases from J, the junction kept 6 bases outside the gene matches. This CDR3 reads CASTFSGGTYEQYF. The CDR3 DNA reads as TGTGCCAGCACCTTTAGCGGGGGAACCTACGAGCAGTACTTC.

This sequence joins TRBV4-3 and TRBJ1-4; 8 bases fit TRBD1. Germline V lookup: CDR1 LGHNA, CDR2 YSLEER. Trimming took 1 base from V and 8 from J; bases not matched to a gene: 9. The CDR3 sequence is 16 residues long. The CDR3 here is CASSQGPQGVGEKLFF. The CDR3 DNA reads TGCGCCAGCAGCCAAGGTCCACAGGGGGTAGGAGAAAAACTGTTTTTT.

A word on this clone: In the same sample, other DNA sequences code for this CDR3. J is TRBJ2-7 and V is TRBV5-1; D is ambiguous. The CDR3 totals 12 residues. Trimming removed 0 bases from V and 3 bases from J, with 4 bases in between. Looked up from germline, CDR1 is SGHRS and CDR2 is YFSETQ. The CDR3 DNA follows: TGCGCCAGCAGCTTGGGCGGCTACGAGCAGTACTTC. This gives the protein CASSLGGYEQYF.

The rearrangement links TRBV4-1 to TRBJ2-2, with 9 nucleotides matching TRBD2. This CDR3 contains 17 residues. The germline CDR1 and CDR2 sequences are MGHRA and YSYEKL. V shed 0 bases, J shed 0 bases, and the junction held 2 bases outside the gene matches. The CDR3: CASSQDAGGPNTGELFF. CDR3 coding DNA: TGCGCCAGCAGCCAAGATGCGGGAGGGCCGAACACCGGGGAGCTGTTTTTT.

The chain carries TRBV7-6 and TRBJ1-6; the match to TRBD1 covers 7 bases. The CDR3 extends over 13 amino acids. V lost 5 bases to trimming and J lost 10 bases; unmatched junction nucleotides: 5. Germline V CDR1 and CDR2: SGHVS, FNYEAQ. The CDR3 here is CASSPTGKSPLHF. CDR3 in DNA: TGTGCCAGCAGCCCGACAGGGAAGTCACCCCTCCACTTT.

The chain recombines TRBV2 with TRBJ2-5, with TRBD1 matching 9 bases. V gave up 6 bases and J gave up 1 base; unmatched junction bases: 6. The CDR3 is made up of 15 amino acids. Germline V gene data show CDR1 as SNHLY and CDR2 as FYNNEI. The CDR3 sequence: CASRGQGVTQETQYF. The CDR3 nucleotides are TGTGCCAGCAGGGGACAGGGAGTGACCCAAGAGACCCAGTACTTC.

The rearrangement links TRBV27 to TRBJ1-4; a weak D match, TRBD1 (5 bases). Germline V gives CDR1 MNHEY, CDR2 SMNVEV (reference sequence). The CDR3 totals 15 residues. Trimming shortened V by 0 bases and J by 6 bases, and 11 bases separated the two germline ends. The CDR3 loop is CASSLSAGFYEKLFF. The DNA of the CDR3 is TGTGCCAGCAGTTTATCGGCAGGGTTTTATGAAAAACTGTTTTTT.

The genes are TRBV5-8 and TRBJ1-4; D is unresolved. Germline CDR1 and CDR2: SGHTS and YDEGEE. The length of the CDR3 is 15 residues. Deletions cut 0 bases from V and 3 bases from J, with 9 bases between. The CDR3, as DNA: TGTGCCAGCAGCTTGGCCGGAGCGGCTAATGAAAAACTGTTTTTT. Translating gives CASSLAGAANEKLFF.

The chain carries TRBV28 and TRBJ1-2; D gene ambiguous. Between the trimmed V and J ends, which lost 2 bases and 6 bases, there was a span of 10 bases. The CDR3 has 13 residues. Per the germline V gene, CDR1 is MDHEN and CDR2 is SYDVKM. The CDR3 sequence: CASSLRGSHGYTF. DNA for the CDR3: TGTGCCAGCAGTTTAAGAGGGAGCCATGGCTACACCTTC.

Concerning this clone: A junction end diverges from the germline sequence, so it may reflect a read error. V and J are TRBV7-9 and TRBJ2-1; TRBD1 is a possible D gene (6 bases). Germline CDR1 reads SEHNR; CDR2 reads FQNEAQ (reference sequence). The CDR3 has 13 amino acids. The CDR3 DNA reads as TGTGCCAGCAGCACCAGGGGATCCGGAGTCAGGGTCTTC. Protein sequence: CASSTRGSGVRVF.

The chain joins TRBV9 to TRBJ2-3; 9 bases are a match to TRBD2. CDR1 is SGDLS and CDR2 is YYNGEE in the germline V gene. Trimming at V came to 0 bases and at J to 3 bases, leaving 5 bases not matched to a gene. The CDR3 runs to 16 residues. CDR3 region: CASSVGREGATDTQYF. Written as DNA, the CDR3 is TGTGCCAGCAGCGTAGGGCGGGAGGGGGCGACAGATACGCAGTATTTT.

The CDR3 reads CASSLGTLVNEQFF. As DNA, the CDR3 is TGCGCCAGTTCCCTAGGCACCCTGGTGAATGAGCAGTTCTTC. This chain connects TRBV5-1 to TRBJ2-1; D ambiguous. CDR1 and CDR2 (germline): SGHRS, YFSETQ. The V gene lost 8 bases and the J gene lost 7 bases, with 19 bases spanning the gap. This CDR3 has 14 amino acids.

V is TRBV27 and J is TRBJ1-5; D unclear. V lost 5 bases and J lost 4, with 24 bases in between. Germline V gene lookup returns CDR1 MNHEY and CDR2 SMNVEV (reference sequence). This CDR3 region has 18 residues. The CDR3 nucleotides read TGTGCCAGCAGTCCCTATGGACCCCGGGGTGGGGTTAATCAGCCCCAGCATTTT. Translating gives CASSPYGPRGGVNQPQHF.

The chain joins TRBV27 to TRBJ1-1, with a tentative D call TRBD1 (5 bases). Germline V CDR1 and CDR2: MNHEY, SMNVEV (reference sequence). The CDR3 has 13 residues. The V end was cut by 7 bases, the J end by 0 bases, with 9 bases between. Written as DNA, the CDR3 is TGTGCCAGCACGGGGGTCTTGAACACTGAAGCTTTCTTT. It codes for CASTGVLNTEAFF.

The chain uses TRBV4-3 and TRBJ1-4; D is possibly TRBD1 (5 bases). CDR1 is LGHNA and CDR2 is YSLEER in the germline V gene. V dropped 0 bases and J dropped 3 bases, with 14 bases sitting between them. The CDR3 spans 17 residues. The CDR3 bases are TGCGCCAGCAGCCAAGATCCTCCGACAGCCTCTAATGAAAAACTGTTTTTT. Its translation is CASSQDPPTASNEKLFF.

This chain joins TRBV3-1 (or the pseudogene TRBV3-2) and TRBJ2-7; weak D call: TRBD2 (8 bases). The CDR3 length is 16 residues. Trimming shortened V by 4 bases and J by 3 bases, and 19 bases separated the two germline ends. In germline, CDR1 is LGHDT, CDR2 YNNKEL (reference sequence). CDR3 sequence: CASSPYGRDRDYEQYF. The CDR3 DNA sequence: TGTGCCAGCAGCCCGTACGGGAGGGACAGAGACTACGAGCAGTACTTC.

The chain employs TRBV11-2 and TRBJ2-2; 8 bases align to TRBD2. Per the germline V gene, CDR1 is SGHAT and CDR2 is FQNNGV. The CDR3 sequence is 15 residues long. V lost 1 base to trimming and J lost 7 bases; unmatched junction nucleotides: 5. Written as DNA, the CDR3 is TGTGCCAGCAGCTTAGTCGCGGGGGGTCACGGGGAGCTGTTTTTT. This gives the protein CASSLVAGGHGELFF.